These T cell receptor beta chains were read from a single sample in a study of shared clonotypes between healthy human individuals. Profiled with immunoSEQ multiplex PCR; TCRdb holds only in-frame clones, not every one. Of 400,000 or so clones listed, 90% to 98% are singletons. The sequencing sample was made of memory CD8+ T cells sorted from blood. Receptors were obtained from a man between 25 and 39 years old in good health. The CDR3 runs from the conserved cysteine through the conserved F or W.

>TRBV7-9
CASSYSGTSLETQYF
>TRBV14
CASSLPKRLITDTQYF
>TRBV5-1
CASSSGTAAGNTIYF
>TRBV27
CASSLFQGDATNEKLFF
>TRBV6-6
CANSVVGDMNTEAFF
>TRBV9
CASSVSGRASGDTQYF
>TRBV11-2
CASSLDQGSYEQYF
>TRBV5-6
CASSLGAGAYEQYF
>TRBV5-1
CASSLVPPTSGFTDTQYF
>TRBV29-1
CSLDRGTDTQYF
>TRBV10-3
CAISSPTDTQYF